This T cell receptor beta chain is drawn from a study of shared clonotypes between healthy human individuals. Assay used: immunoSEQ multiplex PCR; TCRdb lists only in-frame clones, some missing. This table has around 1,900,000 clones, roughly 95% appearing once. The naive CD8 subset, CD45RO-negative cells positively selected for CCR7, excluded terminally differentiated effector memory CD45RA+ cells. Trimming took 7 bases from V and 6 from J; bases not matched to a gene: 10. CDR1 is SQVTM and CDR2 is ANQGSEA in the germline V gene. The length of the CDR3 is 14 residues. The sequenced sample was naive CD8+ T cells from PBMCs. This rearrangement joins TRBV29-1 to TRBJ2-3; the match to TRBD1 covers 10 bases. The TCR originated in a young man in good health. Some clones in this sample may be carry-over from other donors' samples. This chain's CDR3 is CSAKGQGIRDTQYF. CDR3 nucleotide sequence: TGCAGCGCTAAGGGACAGGGGATAAGGGATACGCAGTATTTT.